The present entry profiles one T cell receptor beta chain with its context. The data are from a study of blood T cell repertoires in COVID-19. Turning to the study itself: The United States, Italy and Spain provided the acute and convalescent COVID-19 samples. From T cells, B-cell-depleted T cells, or PBMCs came the material, which was cDNA or gDNA.

As handled by the study authors: Using reference gene primer amplification, nucleated cell counts were estimated. Some clones are missing from TCRdb's copy, which holds only in-frame ones; the method was immunoSEQ multiplex PCR. V and J calls and clone size follow that table, whereas D and trimming were derived from the DNA. The sample comprises 200,000 to 250,000 clones, around 84% of which are singletons, and just under 20% rests with the top ten. CDR1 and CDR2 (germline): SGDLS, YYNGEE. V gave up 0 bases and J gave up 3 bases, with 6 bases separating them. This CDR3 is built from 13 residues. The chain couples TRBV9 to TRBJ1-1, with a possible D match to TRBD1 (5 bases). The sample taken for sequencing was peripheral blood. This receptor was taken from a man under 40 with active or convalescent COVID-19. The CDR3 loop is CASSVGGDTEAFF. The CDR3 nucleotides are TGTGCCAGCAGCGTAGGGGGCGACACTGAAGCTTTCTTT. The variable domain in full, with the rest retrieved from reference TRBV9 and TRBJ1-1, is DSGVTQTPKHLITATGQRVTLRCSPRSGDLSVYWYQQSLDQGLQFLIQYYNGEERAKGNILERFSAQQFPDLHSELNLSSLELGDSALYFCASSVGGDTEAFFGQGTRLTVV.